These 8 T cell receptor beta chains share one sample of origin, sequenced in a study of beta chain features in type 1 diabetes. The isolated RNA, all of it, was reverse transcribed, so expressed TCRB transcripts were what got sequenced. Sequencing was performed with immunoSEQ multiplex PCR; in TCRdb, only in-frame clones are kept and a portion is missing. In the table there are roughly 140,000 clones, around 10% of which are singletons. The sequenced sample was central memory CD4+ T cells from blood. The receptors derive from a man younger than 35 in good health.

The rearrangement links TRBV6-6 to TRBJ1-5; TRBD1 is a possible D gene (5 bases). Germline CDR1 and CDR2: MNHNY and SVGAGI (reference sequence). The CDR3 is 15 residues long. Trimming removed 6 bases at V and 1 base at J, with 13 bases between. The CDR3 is CASRPQGESNQPQHF. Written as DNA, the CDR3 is TGTGCCAGCAGGCCCCAGGGAGAGAGCAATCAGCCCCAGCATTTT.

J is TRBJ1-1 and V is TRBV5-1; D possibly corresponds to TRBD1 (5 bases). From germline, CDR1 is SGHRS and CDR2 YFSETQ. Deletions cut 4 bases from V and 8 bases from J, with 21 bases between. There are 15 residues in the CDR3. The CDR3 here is CASSEGTGVLLEAFF. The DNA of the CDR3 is TGCGCCAGCAGCGAAGGGACCGGAGTTCTCCTAGAAGCTTTCTTT. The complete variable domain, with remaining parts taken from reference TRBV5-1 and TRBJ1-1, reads KAGVTQTPRYLIKTRGQQVTLSCSPISGHRSVSWYQQTPGQGLQFLFEYFSETQRNKGNFPGRFSGRQFSNSRSEMNVSTLELGDSALYLCASSEGTGVLLEAFFGQGTRLTVV.

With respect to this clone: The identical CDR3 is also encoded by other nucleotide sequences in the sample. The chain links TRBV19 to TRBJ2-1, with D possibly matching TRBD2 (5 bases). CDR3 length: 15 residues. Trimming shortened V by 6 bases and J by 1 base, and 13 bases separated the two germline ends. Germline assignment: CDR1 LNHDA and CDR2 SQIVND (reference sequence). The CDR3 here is CASSSGGRSYNEQFF. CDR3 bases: TGTGCCAGTAGCAGCGGTGGCAGATCCTACAATGAGCAGTTCTTC.

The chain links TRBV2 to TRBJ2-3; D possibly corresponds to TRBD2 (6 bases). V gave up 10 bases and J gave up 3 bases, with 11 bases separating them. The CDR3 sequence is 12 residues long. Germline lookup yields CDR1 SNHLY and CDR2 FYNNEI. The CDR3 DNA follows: TGTGCCACCAGGGAGGAGACAGATACGCAGTATTTT. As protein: CATREETDTQYF.

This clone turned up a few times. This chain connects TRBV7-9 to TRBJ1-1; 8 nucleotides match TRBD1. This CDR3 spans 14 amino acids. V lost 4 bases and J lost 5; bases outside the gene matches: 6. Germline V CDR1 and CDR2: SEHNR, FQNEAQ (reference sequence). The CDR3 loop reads CASSWGQAGTEAFF. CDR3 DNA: TGTGCCAGCAGCTGGGGACAGGCGGGAACTGAAGCTTTCTTT.

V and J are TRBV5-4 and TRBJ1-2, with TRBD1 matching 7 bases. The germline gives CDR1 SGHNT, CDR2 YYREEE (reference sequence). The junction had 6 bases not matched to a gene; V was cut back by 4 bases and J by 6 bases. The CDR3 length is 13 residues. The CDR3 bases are TGTGCCAGCAGCCCAGGGGGTAGTGATGGCTACACCTTC. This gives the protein CASSPGGSDGYTF.

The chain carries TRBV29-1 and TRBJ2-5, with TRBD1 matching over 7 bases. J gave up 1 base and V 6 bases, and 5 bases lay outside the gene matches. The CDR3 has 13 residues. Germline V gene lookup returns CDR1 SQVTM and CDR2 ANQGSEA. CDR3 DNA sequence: TGCAGCGTCGGACAGGTCCTCCAAGAGACCCAGTACTTC. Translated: CSVGQVLQETQYF. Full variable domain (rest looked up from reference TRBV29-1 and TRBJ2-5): SAVISQKPSRDICQRGTSLTIQCQVDSQVTMMFWYRQQPGQSLTLIATANQGSEATYESGFVIDKFPISRPNLTFSTLTVSNMSPEDSSIYLCSVGQVLQETQYFGPGTRLLVL.

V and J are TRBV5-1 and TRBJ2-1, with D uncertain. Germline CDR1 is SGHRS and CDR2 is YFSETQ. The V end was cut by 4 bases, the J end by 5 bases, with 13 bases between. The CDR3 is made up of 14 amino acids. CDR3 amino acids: CASSPIEPDNEQFF. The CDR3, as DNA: TGCGCCAGCAGCCCCATAGAACCGGACAATGAGCAGTTCTTC. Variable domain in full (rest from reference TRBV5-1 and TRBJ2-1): KAGVTQTPRYLIKTRGQQVTLSCSPISGHRSVSWYQQTPGQGLQFLFEYFSETQRNKGNFPGRFSGRQFSNSRSEMNVSTLELGDSALYLCASSPIEPDNEQFFGPGTRLTVL.